The 9 T cell receptor beta chains below all came from one sample that was sequenced in a study of T cell responses to AZD1222 COVID-19 vaccine. Produced via immunoSEQ multiplex PCR; TCRdb's table is partial and in-frame only. The sample lists roughly 110,000 clones, about 92% seen once, with about 8.1% in the top ten. The sample was peripheral blood, taken 28 days after the second AZD1222 dose. The receptors here all came from an adult who received the AZD1222 COVID-19 vaccine.

V is TRBV20-1 and J is TRBJ1-5; possibly TRBD1 for D (6 bases). Between the trimmed V and J ends, which lost 3 bases and 4 bases, there was a span of 10 bases. This CDR3 spans 13 amino acids. Germline CDR1 is DFQATT and CDR2 is SNEGSKA (reference sequence). CDR3 loop: CSASRDTNQPQHF. The CDR3 nucleotides are TGCAGTGCTAGTAGGGACACTAATCAGCCCCAGCATTTT.

V is TRBV11-2 and J is TRBJ2-1, with 8 bases that match TRBD2. The V gene's germline CDR1 is SGHAT and CDR2 FQNNGV. The CDR3 is 15 amino acids. Trimming cost V 2 bases and J 5 bases; bases outside gene matches: 5. The CDR3 protein is CASSLRLAGDNEQFF. CDR3 sequence (DNA): TGTGCCAGCAGCTTAAGGCTAGCGGGTGACAATGAGCAGTTCTTC.

This chain uses TRBV7-2 with TRBJ1-2, with TRBD1 matching over 9 bases. The CDR3 is 15 residues long. Germline loops: CDR1 SGHTA, CDR2 FQGNSA. Germline trimming cut 8 bases from V and 4 bases from J; bases unmatched to any gene: 11. As DNA, the CDR3 is TGTGCCAGCGGGACAGGGATCGACGGAGGCTATGGCTACACCTTC. Protein product: CASGTGIDGGYGYTF.

This clone was counted only a few times. V is TRBV2 and J is TRBJ1-3, with D possibly matching TRBD1 (5 bases). Trimming left V 9 bases short and J 3 bases short, with 12 bases between. The CDR3 runs to 13 residues. Germline-derived CDR1 and CDR2 are SNHLY and FYNNEI. The CDR3: CASGAGYGNTIYF. The CDR3 nucleotides read TGTGCCAGTGGGGCGGGGTATGGAAACACCATATATTTT.

The chain is built from TRBV6-5 and TRBJ2-7, with 9 bases aligning to TRBD1. V lost 5 bases and J lost 3; bases outside the gene matches: 8. There are 15 residues in the CDR3. Germline V gene lookup returns CDR1 MNHEY and CDR2 SVGAGI. DNA of the CDR3: TGTGCCAGCAGTCCCCAGACAGGGGGGGTCTACGAGCAGTACTTC. Protein product: CASSPQTGGVYEQYF.

The chain uses TRBV3-1 (or the pseudogene TRBV3-2) and TRBJ2-7, with D tentatively TRBD2 (6 bases). The CDR3 is made up of 13 amino acids. Trimming shortened V by 3 bases and J by 9 bases, and 15 bases separated the two germline ends. The germline CDR1 and CDR2 sequences are LGHDT and YNNKEL (reference sequence). This CDR3 is CASSHAGPQAQYF. In DNA, the CDR3 is TGTGCCAGCAGCCACGCGGGACCCCAGGCGCAGTACTTC.

This clone has just one count. J is TRBJ2-7 and V is TRBV10-3; D unclear. Germline loops: CDR1 ENHRY, CDR2 SYGVKD. The CDR3 covers 12 residues. Trimming stripped 6 bases from V and 8 bases from J, with 14 bases between. The CDR3 is CAISAVNFKQYF. As DNA, the CDR3 is TGTGCCATCAGCGCGGTAAATTTCAAGCAGTACTTC.

This sequence joins TRBV30 and TRBJ1-2; D is perhaps TRBD1 (5 bases). Germline CDR1 is GTSNPN and CDR2 is SVGIG (reference sequence). Trimming removed 2 bases at V and 2 bases at J, with 6 bases between. This CDR3 has 12 amino acids. CDR3: CAWSQGNYGYTF. CDR3 bases: TGTGCCTGGAGTCAGGGCAACTATGGCTACACCTTC.

The chain is built from TRBV5-6 and TRBJ1-1; D gene ambiguous. Trimming stripped 1 base from V and 3 bases from J, with 4 bases between. The germline CDR1 and CDR2 sequences are SGHDT and YYEEEE. CDR3 length: 12 residues. This CDR3 is CASSLLDTEAFF. DNA of the CDR3: TGTGCCAGCAGCTTGCTGGACACTGAAGCTTTCTTT.